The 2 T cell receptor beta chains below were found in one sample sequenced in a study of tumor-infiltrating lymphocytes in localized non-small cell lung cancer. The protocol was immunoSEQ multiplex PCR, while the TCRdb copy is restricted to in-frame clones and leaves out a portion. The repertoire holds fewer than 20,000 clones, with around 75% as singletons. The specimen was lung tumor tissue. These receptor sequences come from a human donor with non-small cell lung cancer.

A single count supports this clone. The CDR3 reads CSVGRAMGYTF. CDR3 DNA sequence: TGCAGCGTTGGGAGGGCGATGGGCTACACCTTC. The V gene is TRBV29-1, the J gene TRBJ1-2; unclear D gene. Germline CDR1 is SQVTM and CDR2 is ANQGSEA. CDR3 length equals 11 residues. V lost 4 bases to trimming and J lost 8 bases, with 11 bases between them.

The CDR3 protein is CASIGLADNTGELFF. The CDR3 DNA follows: TGTGCCAGCATAGGACTAGCGGATAACACCGGGGAGCTGTTTTTT. This chain links TRBV2 with TRBJ2-2; 10 bases map to TRBD2. The CDR3 spans 15 residues. Germline CDR1 and CDR2: SNHLY and FYNNEI. Losses at the gene ends were 7 bases for V and 2 bases for J; bases not matched to a gene: 4.